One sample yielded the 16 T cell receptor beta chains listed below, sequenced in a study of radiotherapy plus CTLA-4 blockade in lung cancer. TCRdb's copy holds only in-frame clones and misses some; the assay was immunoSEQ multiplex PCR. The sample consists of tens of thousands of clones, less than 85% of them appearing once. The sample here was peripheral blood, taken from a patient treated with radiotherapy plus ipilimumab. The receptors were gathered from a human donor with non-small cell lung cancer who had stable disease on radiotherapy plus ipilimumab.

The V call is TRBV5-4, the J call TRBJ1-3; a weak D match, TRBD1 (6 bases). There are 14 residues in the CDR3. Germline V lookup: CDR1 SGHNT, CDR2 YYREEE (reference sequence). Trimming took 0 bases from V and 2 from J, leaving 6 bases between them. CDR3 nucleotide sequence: TGTGCCAGCAGCTTGGCAGGGGCTGGAAACACCATATATTTT. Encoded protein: CASSLAGAGNTIYF.

This CDR3 reads CASSLGSDRIGEKLFF. The CDR3 region has the DNA TGCGCCAGCAGCTTGGGGTCAGACAGGATTGGGGAAAAACTGTTTTTT. The J gene is TRBJ1-4, the V gene TRBV5-1, with a weak D call TRBD1 (6 bases). With 0 bases removed from V and 8 bases from J, the gap between germline ends came to 17 bases. The CDR3 is 16 amino acids. The germline V gene encodes CDR1 SGHRS and CDR2 YFSETQ.

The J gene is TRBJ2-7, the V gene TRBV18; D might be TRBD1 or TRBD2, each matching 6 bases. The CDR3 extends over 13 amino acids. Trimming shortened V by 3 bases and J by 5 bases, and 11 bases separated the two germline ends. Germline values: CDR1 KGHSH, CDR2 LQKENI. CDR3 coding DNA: TGTGCCAGCTCACCGGAGGGACAAAACGAGCAGTACTTC. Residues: CASSPEGQNEQYF.

As DNA, the CDR3 is TGTGCCAGCAGCTTAAGTGAACGGAATGGAGGCTACACCTTC. As protein: CASSLSERNGGYTF. This chain joins TRBV7-3 and TRBJ1-2; D is unresolved. Trimming left V 1 base short and J 8 bases short, with 14 bases between. CDR1 SGHTA and CDR2 FQGTGA come from the germline V gene. The CDR3 spans 14 residues. Filled out from reference TRBV7-3 and TRBJ1-2, the complete variable domain reads GAGVSQTPSNKVTEKGKYVELRCDPISGHTALYWYRQSLGQGPEFLIYFQGTGAADDSGLPNDRFFAVRPEGSVSTLKIQRTERGDSAVYLCASSLSERNGGYTFGSGTRLTVV.

CDR3 bases: TGTGCCAGTAGTACTTTCGCCAGATTAAGCAATCAGCCCCAGCATTTT. Translation gives CASSTFARLSNQPQHF. This chain uses TRBV19 with TRBJ1-5; D gene ambiguous. In germline, CDR1 is LNHDA, CDR2 SQIVND (reference sequence). V lost 4 bases to trimming and J lost 1 base, with 14 bases between them. This CDR3 has 16 amino acids.

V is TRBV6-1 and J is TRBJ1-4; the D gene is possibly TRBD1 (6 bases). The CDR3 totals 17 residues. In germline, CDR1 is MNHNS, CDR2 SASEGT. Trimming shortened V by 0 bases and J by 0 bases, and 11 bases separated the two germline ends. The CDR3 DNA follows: TGTGCCAGCAGTGAAGCGGCGGGGGCGGCAACTAATGAAAAACTGTTTTTT. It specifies CASSEAAGAATNEKLFF.

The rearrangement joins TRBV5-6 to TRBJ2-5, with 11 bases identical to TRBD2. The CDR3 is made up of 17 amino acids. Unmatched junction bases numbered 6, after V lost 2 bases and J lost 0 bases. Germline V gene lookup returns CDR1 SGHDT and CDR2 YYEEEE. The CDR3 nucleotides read TGTGCCAGCAGCTTCAAAACTAGCGGGGGATACCAAGAGACCCAGTACTTC. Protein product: CASSFKTSGGYQETQYF.

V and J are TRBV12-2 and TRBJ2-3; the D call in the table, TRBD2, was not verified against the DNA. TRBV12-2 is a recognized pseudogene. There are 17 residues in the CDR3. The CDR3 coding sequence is TGTGCAAGTCGCTTCATACTAGCGGGGGACATCACAGATACGCAGTATTTT. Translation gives CASRFILAGDITDTQYF.

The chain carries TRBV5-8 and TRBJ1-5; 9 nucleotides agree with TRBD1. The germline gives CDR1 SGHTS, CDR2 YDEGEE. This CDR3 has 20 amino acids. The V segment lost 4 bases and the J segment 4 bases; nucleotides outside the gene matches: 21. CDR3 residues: CASSALLGTGLTLYNQPQHF. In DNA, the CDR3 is TGTGCCAGCAGCGCTCTTCTCGGGACAGGGCTTACGTTATATAATCAGCCCCAGCATTTT.

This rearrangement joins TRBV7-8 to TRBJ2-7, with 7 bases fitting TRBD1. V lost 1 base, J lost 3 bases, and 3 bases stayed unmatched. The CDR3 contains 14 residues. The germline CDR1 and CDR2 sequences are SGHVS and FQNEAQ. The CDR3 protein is CASSLGGTVYEQYV. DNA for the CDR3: TGTGCCAGCAGCTTAGGGGGGACAGTCTACGAGCAGTACGTC.

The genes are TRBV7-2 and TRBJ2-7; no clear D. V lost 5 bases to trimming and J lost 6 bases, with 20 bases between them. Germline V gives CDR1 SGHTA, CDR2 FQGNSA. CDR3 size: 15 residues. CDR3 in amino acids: CASSTNPVFPFEQYF. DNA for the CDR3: TGTGCCAGCAGCACTAATCCCGTCTTTCCCTTCGAGCAGTACTTC.

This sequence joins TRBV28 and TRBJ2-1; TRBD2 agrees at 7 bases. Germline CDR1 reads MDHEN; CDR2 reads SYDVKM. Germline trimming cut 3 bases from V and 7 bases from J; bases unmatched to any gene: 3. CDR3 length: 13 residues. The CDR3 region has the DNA TGTGCCAGCAGTTTCGGGGGGAGGAATGAGCAGTTCTTC. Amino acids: CASSFGGRNEQFF.

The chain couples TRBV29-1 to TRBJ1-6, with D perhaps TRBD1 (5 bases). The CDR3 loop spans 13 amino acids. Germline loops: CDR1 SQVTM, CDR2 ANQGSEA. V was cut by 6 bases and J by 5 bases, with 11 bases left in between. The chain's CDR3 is CSVGGTDNSPLHF. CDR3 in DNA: TGCAGCGTGGGAGGGACGGATAATTCACCCCTCCACTTT.

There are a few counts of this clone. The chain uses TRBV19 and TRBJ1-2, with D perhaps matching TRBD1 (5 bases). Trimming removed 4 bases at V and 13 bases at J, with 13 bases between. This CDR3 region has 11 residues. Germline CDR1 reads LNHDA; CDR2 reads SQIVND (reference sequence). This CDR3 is CASSTGLPVTF. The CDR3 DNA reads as TGTGCCAGTAGTACGGGACTCCCGGTCACCTTC. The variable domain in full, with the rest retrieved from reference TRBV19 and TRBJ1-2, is DGGITQSPKYLFRKEGQNVTLSCEQNLNHDAMYWYRQDPGQGLRLIYYSQIVNDFQKGDIAEGYSVSREKKESFPLTVTSAQKNPTAFYLCASSTGLPVTFGSGTRLTVV.

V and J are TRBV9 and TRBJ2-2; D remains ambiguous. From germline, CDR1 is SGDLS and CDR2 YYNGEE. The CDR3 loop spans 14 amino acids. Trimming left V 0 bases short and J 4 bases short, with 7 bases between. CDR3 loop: CASSVAGVTGELFF. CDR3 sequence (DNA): TGTGCCAGCAGCGTAGCAGGAGTCACCGGGGAGCTGTTTTTT.

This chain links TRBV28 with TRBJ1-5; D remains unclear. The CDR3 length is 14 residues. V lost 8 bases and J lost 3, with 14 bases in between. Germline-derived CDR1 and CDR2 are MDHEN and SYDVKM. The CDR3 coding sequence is TGTGCCAGCGGTGAAGGAGGTTACAATCAGCCCCAGCATTTT. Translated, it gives CASGEGGYNQPQHF.